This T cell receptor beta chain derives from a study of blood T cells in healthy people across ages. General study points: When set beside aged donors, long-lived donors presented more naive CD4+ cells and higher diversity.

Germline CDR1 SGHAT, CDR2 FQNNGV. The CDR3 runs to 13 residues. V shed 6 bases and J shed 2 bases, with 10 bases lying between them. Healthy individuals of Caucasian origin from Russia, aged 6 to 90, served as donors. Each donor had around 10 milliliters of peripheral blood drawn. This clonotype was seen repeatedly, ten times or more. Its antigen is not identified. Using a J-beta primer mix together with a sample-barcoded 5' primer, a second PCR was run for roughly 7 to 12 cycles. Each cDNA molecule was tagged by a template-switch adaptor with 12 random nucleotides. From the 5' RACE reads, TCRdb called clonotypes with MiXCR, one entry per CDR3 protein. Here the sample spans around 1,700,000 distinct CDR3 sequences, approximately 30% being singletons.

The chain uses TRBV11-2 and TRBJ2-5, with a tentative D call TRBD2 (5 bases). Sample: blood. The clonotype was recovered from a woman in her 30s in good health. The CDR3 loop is CASSNTRQETQYF. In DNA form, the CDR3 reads TGTGCCAGCAGTAACACTAGGCAAGAGACCCAGTACTTC.